This T cell receptor (beta chain) was identified in a study of human T cells and chemical hapten exposure. One entry per CDR3 protein, called by TCRdb with MiXCR from the RACE reads. The sample holds roughly 100,000 distinct CDR3 sequences, around 12% seen once. This clonotype has more than one count but fewer than ten. The antigen is not known. The V end was cut by 0 bases, the J end by 6 bases, with 14 bases between. There are 14 residues in the CDR3. Germline V gives CDR1 SQVTM, CDR2 ANQGSEA. As to time point: pre-sensitization, week 0. Noted treatment: therapeutic diphenylcyclopropenone sensitization with weekly scalp DPC. Notes on the study in general: Sensitization with DPC brought no change to TCRs above 1 in 1000 in frequency.

This chain joins TRBV29-1 and TRBJ1-2; the D gene is possibly TRBD1 (5 bases). The source was whole blood, collected in connection with sensitization to the hapten diphenylcyclopropenone (DPC). This clonotype originated in a woman aged 45-65 years with alopecia areata. Some clones in this sample may be carry-over from other donors' samples. Here the CDR3 DNA reads TGCAGCGTTGAAGAAGGGCGGGGCATCGATGGCTACACCTTC. Protein: CSVEEGRGIDGYTF.